A single sample gave rise to the 5 T cell receptor beta chains below, sequenced in a study of T cell repertoires in cytomegalovirus infection. TCRdb re-called the reads through MiXCR, storing one row per CDR3 protein. This table holds roughly 720,000 distinct CDR3 sequences, roughly 36% found once. The sample consisted of PBMCs. These receptors all stem from a human donor in good health (CMV status not recorded). Some clones in this sample may be carry-over from other donors' samples.

There are many counts of this clonotype. The CDR3 loop is CASSLVVGGYTF. DNA of the CDR3: TGTGCCAGCAGCTTAGTGGTCGGAGGCTACACCTTC. The chain links TRBV7-2 to TRBJ1-2; D is unclear. The CDR3 contains 12 residues. In germline, CDR1 is SGHTA, CDR2 FQGNSA. Trimming pared 1 base from V and 8 bases from J, leaving 8 bases between.

The chain carries TRBV29-1 and TRBJ2-2; 11 bases are a match to TRBD2. V dropped 7 bases and J dropped 5; count of bases not matched to a gene: 9. CDR1 is SQVTM, CDR2 ANQGSEA, per germline. This CDR3 has 15 residues. CDR3 sequence (DNA): TGCAGCGGATCTATAGCGGGGGGGCGGACCGGGGAGCTGTTTTTT. This codes for CSGSIAGGRTGELFF.

The genes are TRBV4-1 and TRBJ1-1, with 9 bases fitting TRBD1. CDR1 is MGHRA, CDR2 YSYEKL, per germline. This CDR3 is 15 amino acids long. The V segment lost 3 bases and the J segment 4 bases; nucleotides outside the gene matches: 6. CDR3 DNA: TGCGCCAGCAGCCACTCGGGACAGGGAGTCACTGAAGCTTTCTTT. This codes for CASSHSGQGVTEAFF.

The chain has TRBV28 and TRBJ2-7; no reliable D call. Germline V gene data show CDR1 as MDHEN and CDR2 as SYDVKM. The CDR3 runs 13 residues. Trimming took off 3 bases at V and 1 base at J, with 7 bases between the two ends. CDR3 coding DNA: TGTGCCAGCAGTTTCAAAAAATCCTACGAGCAGTACTTC. Translated, it gives CASSFKKSYEQYF.

This clonotype appeared a few times. The chain couples TRBV29-1 to TRBJ1-2; D not resolved. Germline CDR1 reads SQVTM; CDR2 reads ANQGSEA. The ends were cut back, 0 bases at V and 4 bases at J, with 12 bases in the middle. This CDR3 comprises 14 residues. CDR3 in DNA: TGCAGCGTTGAAGATCATCAGAGATCCTATGGCTACACCTTC. This codes for CSVEDHQRSYGYTF.